This paragraph covers one TCR beta chain sequence. Those who participated ranged in age from about 18 to 89 years and resided in about 24 US areas. For recovered donors of Cohort 3, there were two negative PCRs, clearance, or symptom resolution. The sample is drawn from a study of blood T cell repertoires in COVID-19. This CDR3 region has 13 residues. V shed 5 bases and J 4 bases; nucleotides not matched to a gene: 4. CDR1 is MNHEY and CDR2 is SMNVEV in the germline V gene (reference sequence). TCRdb's table, derived via immunoSEQ multiplex PCR, lists solely in-frame clones and lacks some. This sample has 280,000 or so clones, with roughly 89% found just once.

This receptor was obtained from a woman aged 40 to 49 who had recovered from COVID-19. This rearrangement joins TRBV27 to TRBJ1-1; 7 bases are a match to TRBD1. The material sequenced was PBMCs or T cells enriched from blood (not recorded which). The CDR3 DNA reads as TGTGCCAGCAGTGGCAGGGGGTTCACTGAAGCTTTCTTT. The encoded protein is CASSGRGFTEAFF.